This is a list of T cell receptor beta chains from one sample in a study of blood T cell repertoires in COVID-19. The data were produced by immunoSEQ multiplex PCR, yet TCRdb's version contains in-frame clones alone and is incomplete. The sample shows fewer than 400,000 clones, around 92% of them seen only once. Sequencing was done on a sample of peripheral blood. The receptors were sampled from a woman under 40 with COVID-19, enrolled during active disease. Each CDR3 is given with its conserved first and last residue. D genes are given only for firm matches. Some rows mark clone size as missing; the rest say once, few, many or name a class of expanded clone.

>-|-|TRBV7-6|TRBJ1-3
TGTGCCAGCAGCGGAGAGTTAGGGGCCAACTCTGGAAACACCATATATTTT
CASSGELGANSGNTIYF
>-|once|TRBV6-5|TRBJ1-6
TGTGCCAGCAGTTACTCCGACGGGTTGAATTCACCCCTCCACTTT
CASSYSDGLNSPLHF
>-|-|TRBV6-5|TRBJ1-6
TGTGCCAGCACCTGGACAGAGTTTTCACCCCTCCACTTT
CASTWTEFSPLHF
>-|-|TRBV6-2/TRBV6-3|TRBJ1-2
TGTGCCAGCAGTTACTTAGAACGGAGGGGAATTCCCGGTATCTATGGCTACACCTTC
CASSYLERRGIPGIYGYTF
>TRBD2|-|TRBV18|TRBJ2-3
TGTGCCAGCTCACCCAATCGGTCAGCGGGGGGCACAGATACGCAGTATTTT
CASSPNRSAGGTDTQYF
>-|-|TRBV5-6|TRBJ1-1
TGTGCCAGCAGCTTTTCGGGGGGAGTGGCGAACACTGAAGCTTTCTTT
CASSFSGGVANTEAFF
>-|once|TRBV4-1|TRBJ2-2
TGCGCCAGCAGCAGAGGGTTCGCCGGGGAGCTGTTTTTT
CASSRGFAGELFF
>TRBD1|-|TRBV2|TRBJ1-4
TGTGCCAGCAGGGAAGCCAAAGGCAGGGGGAATGAAAAACTGTTTTTT
CASREAKGRGNEKLFF
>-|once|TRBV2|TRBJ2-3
TGTGCCAGCATAGAAGACAACCCAGACACAGATACGCAGTATTTT
CASIEDNPDTDTQYF
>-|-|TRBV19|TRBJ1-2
TGTGCCAGTAGTCAGGCCCGCCTTGGAGGCTACACCTTC
CASSQARLGGYTF
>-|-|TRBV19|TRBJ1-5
TGTGCCAGTAGTATTCCCGGGAGCAATCAGCCCCAGCATTTT
CASSIPGSNQPQHF
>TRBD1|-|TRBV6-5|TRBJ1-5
TGTGCCAGCAGCCGAATAGGGGGCGCGGATCAGCCCCAGCATTTT
CASSRIGGADQPQHF
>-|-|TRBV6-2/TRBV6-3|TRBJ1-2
TGTGCCAGCAGTCCCGACAGACGTCCTTATGGCTACACCTTC
CASSPDRRPYGYTF
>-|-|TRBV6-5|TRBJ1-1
TGTGCCAGCAGTTACTCCTGGCAGGGTTGGACTGAAGCTTTCTTT
CASSYSWQGWTEAFF
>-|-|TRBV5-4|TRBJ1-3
TGTGCCAGCAGCTTGGCAGGGGTGGGAAACACCATATATTTT
CASSLAGVGNTIYF
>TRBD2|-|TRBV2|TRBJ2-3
TGTGCCAGCAGTGACAGCGGGGGGGCATCGGGGACAGATACGCAGTATTTT
CASSDSGGASGTDTQYF
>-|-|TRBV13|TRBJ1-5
TGTGCCAGCAGCTTAGGGAACAGGAGACCTAATCAGCCCCAGCATTTT
CASSLGNRRPNQPQHF
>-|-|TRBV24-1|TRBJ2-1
TGTGCCACCAGTGATTTGGGGGGCAGTGAGCAGTTCTTC
CATSDLGGSEQFF
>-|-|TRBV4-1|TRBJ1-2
TGCGCCAGCAGCCAAGATGGAACAGGGCGACCCTATGGCTACACCTTC
CASSQDGTGRPYGYTF
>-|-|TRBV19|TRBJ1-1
TGTGCCAGTACGAAGAAGACACCTATGAACACTGAAGCTTTCTTT
CASTKKTPMNTEAFF
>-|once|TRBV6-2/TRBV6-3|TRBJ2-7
TGTGCCAGCAGCTCCCTCAGGTCATCCTCCTACGAGCAGTACTTC
CASSSLRSSSYEQYF
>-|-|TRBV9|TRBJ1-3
TGTGCCAGCAGCGCTTCGACAGACTCTGGAAACACCATATATTTT
CASSASTDSGNTIYF
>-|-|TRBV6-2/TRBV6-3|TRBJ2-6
TGTGCCAGCAGTTACGAGCGGGCTGGGGCCAACGTCCTGACTTTC
CASSYERAGANVLTF
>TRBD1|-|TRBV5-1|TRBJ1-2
TGCGCCAGCAGCCCGGACCGAGGGGGACAGGGGATATGGGACTATGGCTACACCTTC
CASSPDRGGQGIWDYGYTF
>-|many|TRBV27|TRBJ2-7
TGTGCCAGCAGTTTATCGGCGGGGAACCCCTACGAGCAGTACTTC
CASSLSAGNPYEQYF
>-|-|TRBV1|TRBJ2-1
TGCACCAGCAGTTTACCCTTTCTGTTGGCAGGGAAAGTCGCCTACAATGAGCAGTTCTTC
CTSSLPFLLAGKVAYNEQFF
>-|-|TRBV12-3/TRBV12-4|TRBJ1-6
TGTGCCAGCAGATCGCAGGGGAGTTCACCCCTCCACTTT
CASRSQGSSPLHF
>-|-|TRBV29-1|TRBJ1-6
TGCAGCGTTAAGAGCTCCTATAATTCACCCCTCCACTTT
CSVKSSYNSPLHF
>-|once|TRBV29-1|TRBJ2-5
TGCAGCGTTGGAGGGATTCAAGAGACCCAGTACTTC
CSVGGIQETQYF
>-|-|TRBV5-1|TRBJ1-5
TGCGCCACCAGGGAGGAGGGAACGAGCAATCAGCCCCAGCATTTT
CATREEGTSNQPQHF
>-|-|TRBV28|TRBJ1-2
TGTGCCAGCAGTTCTGCGATATATGGCTACACCTTC
CASSSAIYGYTF
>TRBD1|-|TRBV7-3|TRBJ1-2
TGTGCCAGCAGCGTTCCGGGACAGGGGGCCCCAACGGGGGGCTACACCTTC
CASSVPGQGAPTGGYTF